These T cell receptor beta chains were read from a single sample in a study of blood T cells in healthy people across ages. TCRdb recomputed calls from the 5' RACE reads with MiXCR, one row per CDR3 protein. The repertoire has approximately 940,000 distinct CDR3 sequences, approximately 49% of them found once; the top ten carry 13%. The sample was blood. The receptors stem from a man in his thirties or forties in good health. The CDR3 runs from the conserved cysteine through the conserved F or W. A D gene is named only where the DNA matches it firmly. Clone size is not always given. Where it is, it says once, few, many or a class for expanded clones.

J: TRBJ2-7
D: TRBD1
V: TRBV5-1
length: 14
size: -
DNA: TGCGCCAGCAACCTGGGACAGGGTTTCCACGAGCAGTACTTC
CDR3: CASNLGQGFHEQYF

J: TRBJ2-3
D: TRBD1
V: TRBV5-1
length: 16
size: -
DNA: TGCGCCAGCAGCTTGGTTCCAGGGACAGGCACAGATACGCAGTATTTT
CDR3: CASSLVPGTGTDTQYF

J: TRBJ2-4
D: TRBD1
V: TRBV16
length: 16
size: many
DNA: TGTGCCAGCAGCCAATCAGGACAGGGGGCCAAAAACATTCAGTACTTC
CDR3: CASSQSGQGAKNIQYF

J: TRBJ2-3
D: TRBD2
V: TRBV4-2
length: 16
size: -
DNA: TGTACCAGCAGCCAAGCGAGCGGGGGACCCACAGATACGCAGTATTTT
CDR3: CTSSQASGGPTDTQYF

J: TRBJ1-4
D: -
V: TRBV30
length: 15
size: -
DNA: TGTGCCTGGAGTGTAATGGCGACAACTAATGAAAAACTGTTTTTT
CDR3: CAWSVMATTNEKLFF

J: TRBJ1-6
D: -
V: TRBV6-1
length: 16
size: few
DNA: TGTGCCAGCAGTGAACAGGGGCCGACCTATAATTCACCCCTCCACTTT
CDR3: CASSEQGPTYNSPLHF

J: TRBJ2-7
D: -
V: TRBV6-5
length: 16
size: -
DNA: TGTGCCAGCAGTTATAAGCGGAGTAGCTCCTACAATGAGCAGTACTTC
CDR3: CASSYKRSSSYNEQYF

J: TRBJ2-7
D: -
V: TRBV10-3
length: 14
size: few
DNA: TGTGCCATCAGTGAGCGGACGGAACTCTACGAGCAGTACTTC
CDR3: CAISERTELYEQYF

J: TRBJ1-4
D: -
V: TRBV4-2
length: 13
size: few
DNA: TGTGCCAGCAGCCCGGGGTCGAATGAAAAACTGTTTTTT
CDR3: CASSPGSNEKLFF

J: TRBJ2-1
D: -
V: TRBV27
length: 14
size: -
DNA: TGTGCCAGCAGTTTCTCCCTCATCTACAATGAGCAGTTCTTC
CDR3: CASSFSLIYNEQFF

J: TRBJ1-2
D: -
V: TRBV4-1
length: 18
size: -
DNA: TGCGCCAGCAGCCAAGAGCTCAGGCCTGAAATTAGTAACTATGGCTACACCTTC
CDR3: CASSQELRPEISNYGYTF

J: TRBJ2-7
D: TRBD2
V: TRBV7-2
length: 14
size: -
DNA: TGTGCCAGCAGCCACGGACTAGCGGACTACGAGCAGTACTTC
CDR3: CASSHGLADYEQYF

J: TRBJ2-5
D: -
V: TRBV2
length: 15
size: -
DNA: TGTGCCAGCAGTGAACGTCAAGGGGGGACGGAGACCCAGTACTTC
CDR3: CASSERQGGTETQYF

J: TRBJ2-3
D: -
V: TRBV28
length: 13
size: -
DNA: TGTGCCAGCAGTGCACCCGCGTTGGATACGCAGTATTTT
CDR3: CASSAPALDTQYF

J: TRBJ2-1
D: TRBD1
V: TRBV12-3/TRBV12-4
length: 13
size: -
DNA: TGTGCCAGCAGTTTACAGGGGGCTTTTGAGCAGTTCTTC
CDR3: CASSLQGAFEQFF

J: TRBJ1-6
D: -
V: TRBV25-1
length: 17
size: -
DNA: TGTGCCAGCAGCTTGGGGGGGGGCAGCTCCTATAATTCACCCCTCCACTTT
CDR3: CASSLGGGSSYNSPLHF

J: TRBJ2-1
D: TRBD2
V: TRBV6-2/TRBV6-3
length: 12
size: few
DNA: TGTGCCAGCAGTCCCCCCGGGAGGGGGAAGTTCTTC
CDR3: CASSPPGRGKFF

J: TRBJ1-5
D: -
V: TRBV4-1
length: 16
size: -
DNA: TGCGCCAGCAGCCAACTGGGCGTAGTTAGCAATCAGCCCCAGCATTTT
CDR3: CASSQLGVVSNQPQHF

J: TRBJ2-2
D: -
V: TRBV5-1
length: 12
size: -
DNA: TGCGCCAGCACGGAGCACACCGGGGAGCTGTTTTTT
CDR3: CASTEHTGELFF

J: TRBJ1-2
D: TRBD1
V: TRBV20-1
length: 13
size: few
DNA: TGCAGTGCTAGAGTTGACAGGGAATATGACTACACCTTC
CDR3: CSARVDREYDYTF

J: TRBJ2-5
D: -
V: TRBV20-1
length: 13
size: -
DNA: TGCAGTGCTAGAGGGCGCAGGGAAGAGACCCAGTACTTC
CDR3: CSARGRREETQYF

J: TRBJ2-7
D: TRBD2
V: TRBV7-2
length: 15
size: few
DNA: TGTGCCAGCAGCTTACAGCGGGGGGCCTCCTACGAGCAGTACTTC
CDR3: CASSLQRGASYEQYF

J: TRBJ1-5
D: TRBD1
V: TRBV28
length: 15
size: -
DNA: TGTGCCAGCAGTTGGGACGAGGGGGCGTATCAGCCCCAGCATTTT
CDR3: CASSWDEGAYQPQHF

J: TRBJ2-4
D: -
V: TRBV10-3
length: 16
size: once
DNA: TGTGCCATCAGTAAGGGGCAGTTAGGGGCCAAAAACATTCAGTACTTC
CDR3: CAISKGQLGAKNIQYF

J: TRBJ1-5
D: TRBD1
V: TRBV20-1
length: 15
size: many
DNA: TGCAGTGCAACCGACAGGGTAGGAACTAGGCAGCCCCAGCATTTT
CDR3: CSATDRVGTRQPQHF